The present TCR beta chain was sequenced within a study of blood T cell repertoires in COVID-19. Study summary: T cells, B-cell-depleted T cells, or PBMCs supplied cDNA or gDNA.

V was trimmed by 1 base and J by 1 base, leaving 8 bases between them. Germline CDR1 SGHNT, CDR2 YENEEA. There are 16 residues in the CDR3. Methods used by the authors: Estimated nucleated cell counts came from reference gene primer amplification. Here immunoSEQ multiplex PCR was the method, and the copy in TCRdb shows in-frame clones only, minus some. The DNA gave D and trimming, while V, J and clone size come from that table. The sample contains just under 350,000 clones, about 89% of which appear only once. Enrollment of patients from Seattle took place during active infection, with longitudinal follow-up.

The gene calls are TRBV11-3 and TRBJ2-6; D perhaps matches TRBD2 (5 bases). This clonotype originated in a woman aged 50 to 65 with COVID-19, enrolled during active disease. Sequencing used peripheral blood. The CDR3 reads CASSLGEGSGANVLTF. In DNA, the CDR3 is TGTGCCAGCAGCTTAGGTGAGGGATCTGGGGCCAACGTCCTGACTTTC.